The T cell receptor (beta chain) under discussion was sequenced for a study of blood T cell repertoires in COVID-19. Losses at the gene ends were 4 bases for V and 2 bases for J; bases not matched to a gene: 4. Germline CDR1 reads SGHNT; CDR2 reads YENEEA. CDR3 length: 14 residues. In the original analysis: Reference gene primer amplification gave nucleated cell count estimates. Data came from immunoSEQ multiplex PCR; TCRdb stores just in-frame clones and leaves some out. V, J and clone size derive from that table, while D and trimming were established from the DNA sequence. The sample lists roughly 250,000 clones; around nine tenths were seen once.

Sequenced input: peripheral blood. The rearrangement uses TRBV11-3 and TRBJ2-7; 8 bases are a match to TRBD1. This clonotype was obtained from a middle-aged woman who had recovered from COVID-19. The CDR3 region is CASSSGQAPYEQYF. Here the CDR3 DNA reads TGTGCCAGCAGCTCGGGACAGGCCCCCTACGAGCAGTACTTC.